The 13 T cell receptor beta chains reported below all come from one sample, sequenced in a study of blood T cell repertoires in COVID-19. Only in-frame clones appear in the TCRdb table, and some are missing; sequencing was by immunoSEQ multiplex PCR. The repertoire holds roughly 250,000 clones, around 86% seen once, with 12% in the top ten. Material: peripheral blood. The source of these receptors is a woman aged 60-70 years with active or convalescent COVID-19.

The V gene is TRBV2, the J gene TRBJ1-1; 7 nucleotides agree with TRBD1. This CDR3 comprises 15 residues. The germline gives CDR1 SNHLY, CDR2 FYNNEI. The J segment lost 1 base and the V segment lost 2 bases, leaving 4 bases of the junction unmatched. CDR3 DNA: TGTGCCAGCAGTGAACAAGGGACAGAGAACACTGAAGCTTTCTTT. Translated: CASSEQGTENTEAFF.

DNA for the CDR3: TGTGCCAGCAGTGAAGCACGGACAGGGACGGGTGGCTACACCTTC. Its protein is CASSEARTGTGGYTF. The chain carries TRBV2 and TRBJ1-2, with 8 bases matching TRBD1. Germline-derived CDR1 and CDR2 are SNHLY and FYNNEI. This CDR3 contains 15 residues. V dropped 0 bases and J dropped 7; count of bases not matched to a gene: 7.

The chain couples TRBV27 to TRBJ2-3; no clear D gene. This CDR3 comprises 14 residues. Trimming shortened V by 4 bases and J by 2 bases, and 10 bases separated the two germline ends. Germline V CDR1 and CDR2: MNHEY, SMNVEV (reference sequence). In DNA, the CDR3 is TGTGCCAGCAGTTCTTACGGAGCCACAGATACGCAGTATTTT. Translating gives CASSSYGATDTQYF.

As to this clone: Being one base from a much bigger clone, this may be a read error. Other nucleotide sequences in the sample specify the same CDR3. The rearrangement links TRBV7-3 to TRBJ2-1, with D perhaps TRBD2 (6 bases). V lost 5 bases and J 0 bases, leaving 11 bases between the germline ends. The CDR3 consists of 15 residues. In germline, CDR1 is SGHTA, CDR2 FQGTGA. DNA for the CDR3: TGTGCCAGCAGCCTAGACGGGAGCTCCTACAATGAGCAGTTCTTC. This sequence encodes CASSLDGSSYNEQFF.

The chain links TRBV3-1 (or the pseudogene TRBV3-2) to TRBJ1-2; no clear D. The germline V and J ends were trimmed by 4 bases and 0 bases, with 12 bases remaining between them. This CDR3 spans 15 amino acids. Germline-derived CDR1 and CDR2 are LGHDT and YNNKEL (reference sequence). The CDR3 sequence is CASSPAYQANYGYTF. CDR3 DNA: TGTGCCAGCAGCCCTGCATACCAGGCTAACTATGGCTACACCTTC.

This clone has only a few counts. The chain employs TRBV4-3 and TRBJ2-2, with 8 bases lining up with TRBD1. Germline-derived CDR1 and CDR2 are LGHNA and YSLEER. V was clipped by 0 bases and J by 4 bases; unmatched bases: 7. CDR3 size: 17 residues. CDR3 sequence reads: CASSQDGRQGATGELFF. In DNA form, the CDR3 reads TGCGCCAGCAGCCAAGATGGGAGGCAGGGGGCCACCGGGGAGCTGTTTTTT.

The V call is TRBV27, the J call TRBJ2-5; maybe TRBD2 (6 bases). V shed 11 bases and J shed 0 bases, with 13 bases lying between them. The CDR3 is 13 residues long. Germline CDR1 is MNHEY and CDR2 is SMNVEV (reference sequence). The CDR3 sequence is CAAGGMYQETQYF. In nucleotides, the CDR3 is TGTGCCGCTGGCGGGATGTACCAAGAGACCCAGTACTTC.

V is TRBV7-3 and J is TRBJ2-1; 11 bases are a match to TRBD2. CDR3 size: 16 residues. V dropped 5 bases and J dropped 4; count of bases not matched to a gene: 7. Germline V gives CDR1 SGHTA, CDR2 FQGTGA. CDR3 sequence: CASSDSGLAAYNEQFF. The CDR3 DNA reads TGTGCCAGCAGCGACTCGGGACTAGCGGCTTACAATGAGCAGTTCTTC.

This chain joins TRBV5-4 and TRBJ2-3; 7 positions agree with TRBD2. The germline CDR1 and CDR2 sequences are SGHNT and YYREEE (reference sequence). The CDR3 runs to 15 residues. The trim removed 5 bases at V and 3 bases at J, leaving 9 bases unmatched. The CDR3 here is CASRPTSVGTDTQYF. CDR3 sequence (DNA): TGTGCCAGCAGACCTACTAGCGTTGGTACAGATACGCAGTATTTT.

The V and J genes are TRBV29-1 and TRBJ1-2; unclear D gene. The CDR3 runs 12 residues. Per germline, CDR1 SQVTM and CDR2 ANQGSEA. V lost 4 bases and J lost 5, with 11 bases in between. The CDR3 is CSVGRGEYGYTF. The CDR3 DNA is TGCAGCGTTGGTCGGGGAGAGTATGGCTACACCTTC.

This chain uses TRBV27 with TRBJ1-2; D may be TRBD1 (6 bases). The V gene's germline CDR1 is MNHEY and CDR2 SMNVEV (reference sequence). The CDR3 runs to 15 residues. V gave up 5 bases and J gave up 0 bases, with 13 bases separating them. The CDR3: CASSIAGTPNYGYTF. The DNA for the CDR3 is TGTGCCAGCAGTATTGCCGGGACACCTAACTATGGCTACACCTTC.

The rearrangement links TRBV4-1 to TRBJ1-1, with 10 nucleotides matching TRBD1. The CDR3 runs 16 residues. V dropped 3 bases and J dropped 5; count of bases not matched to a gene: 9. Germline V gives CDR1 MGHRA, CDR2 YSYEKL. CDR3 protein: CASSQDRGAGWTEAFF. The CDR3 region has the DNA TGCGCCAGCAGCCAGGACAGGGGGGCGGGTTGGACTGAAGCTTTCTTT.

This sequence joins TRBV5-1 and TRBJ2-2; possible D gene TRBD2, 6 bases. CDR1 and CDR2 (germline): SGHRS, YFSETQ. The CDR3 runs 14 residues. Trimming stripped 4 bases from V and 4 bases from J, with 11 bases between. The CDR3 coding sequence is TGCGCCAGCAGCCCGGGAGTGCCCACCGGGGAGCTGTTTTTT. It yields the protein CASSPGVPTGELFF.